The entry that follows covers one T cell receptor (beta chain) sequence. TCRdb keeps only in-frame clones here, not all; method: immunoSEQ multiplex PCR. The sample yields about 80,000 clones, around nine tenths seen once. CDR1 and CDR2 (germline): SGHVS, FQNEAQ. Losses at the gene ends were 5 bases for V and 3 bases for J; bases not matched to a gene: 5. The CDR3 consists of 15 residues. The data originate from a study of T cell changes during pregnancy in multiple sclerosis. Sequencing used CD4+ T cells from peripheral blood mononuclear cells, obtained before pregnancy. The TCR sequence derives from a female donor with multiple sclerosis, enrolled in a pregnancy study. The V and J genes are TRBV7-8 and TRBJ2-1; 9 positions agree with TRBD2. The CDR3 region has the DNA TGTGCCAGCAGCGCTAGCGGGGACTTCTACAATGAGCAGTTCTTC. This codes for CASSASGDFYNEQFF. Together with reference TRBV7-8 and TRBJ2-1, the CDR3 gives the full variable domain: GAGVSQSPRYKVAKRGQDVALRCDPISGHVSLFWYQQALGQGPEFLTYFQNEAQLDKSGLPSDRFFAERPEGSVSTLKIQRTQQEDSAVYLCASSASGDFYNEQFFGPGTRLTVL.